The entry below describes one T cell receptor beta chain. This record belongs to a study of blood T cell repertoires in COVID-19. Sequenced by immunoSEQ multiplex PCR; TCRdb stores in-frame clones only, minus some. The sample lists approximately 100,000 clones; nearly 90% were seen once. CDR1 and CDR2 (germline): ENHRY, SYGVKD. V was cut by 10 bases and J by 0 bases, with 14 bases left in between. The CDR3 covers 14 residues. The genes are TRBV10-3 and TRBJ2-3; the D gene could be TRBD1 or TRBD2 (5 bases each). Sample: peripheral blood. The receptor was isolated from a man between 50 and 59 years old in a cohort sampled during active COVID-19. CDR3 protein: CATRVGESTDTQYF. CDR3 in DNA: TGTGCCACCAGGGTCGGGGAAAGCACAGATACGCAGTATTTT.